This TCR beta chain came from a study of cytomegalovirus exposure and HLA in healthy donors. Findings of the study overall: Later analysis identified several of the most significant clusters that appeared linked to common viral pathogens. Earlier analysis looked at TCR beta V segments, and most were productive about 90% or about 30% of the time.

Germline assignment: CDR1 MGHRA and CDR2 YSYEKL. Trimming pared 0 bases from V and 2 bases from J, leaving 14 bases between. The CDR3 is made up of 16 amino acids. Worth noting for this clone: No antigen is known for it.

PCR used 60 Vbeta primers and 13 Jbeta primers. Some clones are missing from TCRdb's copy, which holds only in-frame ones; the method was immunoSEQ multiplex PCR. Among around 98,000 clones listed, roughly 76% were seen once. The chain couples TRBV4-1 to TRBJ2-7; tentative D call: TRBD1 (5 bases). This TCR was sampled from a female donor in good health and CMV-seronegative. Sequencing was carried out using PBMCs. DNA of the CDR3: TGCGCCAGCAGCCAAGAGCATACCCCAGGGCCCTACGAGCAGTACTTC. The encoded protein is CASSQEHTPGPYEQYF.